These T cell receptor beta chains were read from a single sample in a study of blood T cell repertoires in COVID-19. Only in-frame clones appear in the TCRdb table, and some are missing; sequencing was by immunoSEQ multiplex PCR. The table lists about 31,000 clones, more than 75% of them singletons, with 8.4% in the top ten. The sample was peripheral blood. The source is a man aged 70 or older with active or convalescent COVID-19. The CDR3 runs from the conserved cysteine through the conserved F or W. A D gene is named only where the DNA matches it firmly.

TRBJ2-5 TRBD2 TRBV7-9 TGTGCCAGCAGCCTTGGGGAGCGGGAAGAAGAGACCCAGTACTTC CASSLGEREEETQYF
TRBJ1-4 NA TRBV30 TGTGCCTGGAGTCGGGGGGTTGAAAAACTGTTTTTT CAWSRGVEKLFF
TRBJ1-2 TRBD1 TRBV12-3/TRBV12-4 TGTGCCAGCAGTTCTGACAGGGGCAGTGGCTACACCTTC CASSSDRGSGYTF
TRBJ2-5 NA TRBV6-1 TGTGCCAGCAGTGAAGAGGGTTGGGGCACATCAAAACAAGAGACCCAGTACTTC CASSEEGWGTSKQETQYF
TRBJ1-1 TRBD1 TRBV5-1 TGCGCCAGCAGCCGACAGGGGGCGGGTGAAGCTTTCTTT CASSRQGAGEAFF
TRBJ1-3 NA TRBV20-1 TGCAGTGCTAGTAGAGGGGGAAACACCATATATTTT CSASRGGNTIYF
TRBJ2-1 TRBD1 TRBV6-1 TGTGCCAGCAGTGAAGCGCGGACAGGGCCTAATGAGCAGTTCTTC CASSEARTGPNEQFF
TRBJ1-1 NA TRBV3-1/TRBV3-2 TGTGCCAGCAGCCATGCCGACAGACCGAACACTGAAGCTTTCTTT CASSHADRPNTEAFF
TRBJ2-1 TRBD1 TRBV5-1 TGCGCCAGCAGCTTAGGGGGCTGGGAGCAGTTCTTC CASSLGGWEQFF
TRBJ1-2 NA TRBV25-1 TGTGCCAGCAGTGGATCAGGGGAAAACTATGGCTACACCTTC CASSGSGENYGYTF
TRBJ2-3 NA TRBV6-1 TGTGCCAGCAGTGAAAAGAGCGGAGGGGGCGGCACAGATACGCAGTATTTT CASSEKSGGGGTDTQYF